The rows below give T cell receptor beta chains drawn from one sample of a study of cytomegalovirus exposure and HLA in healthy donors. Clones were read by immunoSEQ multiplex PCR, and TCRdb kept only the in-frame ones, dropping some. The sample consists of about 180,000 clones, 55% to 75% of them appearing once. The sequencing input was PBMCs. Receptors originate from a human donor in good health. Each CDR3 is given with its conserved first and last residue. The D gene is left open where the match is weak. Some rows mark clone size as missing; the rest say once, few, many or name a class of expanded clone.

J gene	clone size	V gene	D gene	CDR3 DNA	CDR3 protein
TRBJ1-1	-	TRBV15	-	TGTGCCACCAGCAGCCTAATAAAATTGGGGAGGGACACTGAAGCTTTCTTT	CATSSLIKLGRDTEAFF
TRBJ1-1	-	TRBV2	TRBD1	TGTGCCAGCAGTGGCGGACAGGGGGCGCTCACTGAAGCTTTCTTT	CASSGGQGALTEAFF
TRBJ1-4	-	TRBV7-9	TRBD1	TGTGCCAGCAGCGAGACAGGGGGTTTTGAAAAACTGTTTTTT	CASSETGGFEKLFF
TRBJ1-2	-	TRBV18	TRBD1	TGTGCCAGCTCACCACCGTCCAGGGACAGGGCTGGCTACACCTTC	CASSPPSRDRAGYTF
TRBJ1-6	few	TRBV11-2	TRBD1	TGTGCCAGCAGCTCCATCGTCGACAGGGGGCATTCACCCCTCCACTTT	CASSSIVDRGHSPLHF
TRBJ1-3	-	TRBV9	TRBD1	TGTGCCAGCAGCGTAGAAAACAGGGGGCTCGGAAACACCATATATTTT	CASSVENRGLGNTIYF
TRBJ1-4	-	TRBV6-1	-	TGTGCCAGCAGTGCACCCCTGGGGGCGGTACGGGAAAAACTGTTTTTT	CASSAPLGAVREKLFF
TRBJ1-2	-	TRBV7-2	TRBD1	TGTGCCAGCAGCTTGGGGACAGGGGTCGGCTACACCTTC	CASSLGTGVGYTF
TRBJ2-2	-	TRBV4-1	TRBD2	TGCGCCAGCAGGCCTGATGCGGGGGGGGGCACCGGGGAGCTGTTTTTT	CASRPDAGGGTGELFF
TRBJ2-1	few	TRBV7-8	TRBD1	TGTGCCAGCAGCTTACCCGAGACAGGGGCACGCAATGAGCAGTTCTTC	CASSLPETGARNEQFF
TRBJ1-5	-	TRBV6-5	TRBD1	TGTGCCAGCAGTAACCCAGGGGGGAACCAGCCCCAGCATTTT	CASSNPGGNQPQHF
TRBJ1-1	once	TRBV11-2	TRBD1	TGTGCCAGCAGCTTTACAGGGGGGAACACTGAAGCTTTCTTT	CASSFTGGNTEAFF
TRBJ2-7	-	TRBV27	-	TGTGCCAGCAGTTTAGCAGGTGCCAACGAGCAGTACTTC	CASSLAGANEQYF
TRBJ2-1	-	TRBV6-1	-	TGTGCCAGCAGTGAATATAATCAGGGGGGATTCTACAATGAGCAGTTCTTC	CASSEYNQGGFYNEQFF
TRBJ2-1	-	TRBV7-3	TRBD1	TGTGCCAGCAGCCAAGGACAGGGGGGTACGGGTAATGAGCAGTTCTTC	CASSQGQGGTGNEQFF
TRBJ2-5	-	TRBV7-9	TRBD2	TGTGCCAGCAGGGATGGACTAGCGAATCAAGAGACCCAGTACTTC	CASRDGLANQETQYF
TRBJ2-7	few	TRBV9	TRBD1	TGTGCCAGCAGCGCCGACAGACAGGGCACCTACGAGCAGTACTTC	CASSADRQGTYEQYF
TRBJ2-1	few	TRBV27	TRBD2	TGTGCCAGCAGCCTACGGGGTGAGACTAGCGGGGGCTACAATGAGCAGTTCTTC	CASSLRGETSGGYNEQFF
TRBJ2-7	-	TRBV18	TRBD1	TGTGCCAGCTCACCTACGGGGTCAGGGGGCTCCTACGAGCAGTACTTC	CASSPTGSGGSYEQYF
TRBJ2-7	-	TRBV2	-	TGTGCCAGCAGCCCCTCTTATGCCGGGTCCTACGAGCAGTACTTC	CASSPSYAGSYEQYF
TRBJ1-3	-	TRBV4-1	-	TGCGCCAGCAGCTCCTGGGTAGGACAGCGAAACACCATATATTTT	CASSSWVGQRNTIYF
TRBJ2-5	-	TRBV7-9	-	TGTGCCAGCAGCTTAATTTTGTTACGAAGCGGGGAGACCCAGTACTTC	CASSLILLRSGETQYF
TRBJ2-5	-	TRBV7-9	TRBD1	TGTTCCAGCAGCTTCGGACAGGGGGCTTTGGAGACCCAGTACTTC	CSSSFGQGALETQYF
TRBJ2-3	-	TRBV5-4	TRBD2	TGTGCCAGCAGCTCCCGGACTAGCGGAGATACGCAGTATTTT	CASSSRTSGDTQYF
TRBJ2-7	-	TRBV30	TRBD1	TGTGCCTGGAGTGTAGGGACAGGGGGCTTCGAGCAGTACTTC	CAWSVGTGGFEQYF
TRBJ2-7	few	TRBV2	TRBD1	TGTGCCAGCAGTGCCCGGGACAGGGAGTACGAGCAGTACTTC	CASSARDREYEQYF
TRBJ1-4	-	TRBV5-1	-	TGCGCCAGCAGCTTAACAGGGCCTGCAACTAATGAAAAACTGTTTTTT	CASSLTGPATNEKLFF
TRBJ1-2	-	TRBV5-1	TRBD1	TGCGCCAGCAGCTTTGGTGCCCGGGACAGGGGATATGGCTACACCTTC	CASSFGARDRGYGYTF
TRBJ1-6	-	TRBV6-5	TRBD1	TGTGCCGCGGCTGACAGGGTGTATTCACCCCTCCACTTT	CAAADRVYSPLHF
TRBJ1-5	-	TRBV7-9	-	TGTGCCAGCAGCTTAGCATTCGACAGCCCGAATTGGCCCCAGCATTTT	CASSLAFDSPNWPQHF
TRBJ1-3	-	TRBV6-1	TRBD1	TGTGCCAGCACTCCGGACAGGGGTAGAAACACCATATATTTT	CASTPDRGRNTIYF
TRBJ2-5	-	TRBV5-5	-	TGTGCCAGCAGCTTGGCCGAGGGCCTCAACCCAGAGACCCAGTACTTC	CASSLAEGLNPETQYF
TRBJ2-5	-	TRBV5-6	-	TGTGCCAGCAGCCTTAGGGGCGCAGAGACCCAGTACTTC	CASSLRGAETQYF
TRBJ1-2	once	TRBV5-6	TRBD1	TGTGCCAGCAGCTTGTCTGACAGGGGACTCTATGGCTACACCTTC	CASSLSDRGLYGYTF
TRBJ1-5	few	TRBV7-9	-	TGTGCCAGCAGCCCGACAGGAGATCAGCCCCAGCATTTT	CASSPTGDQPQHF
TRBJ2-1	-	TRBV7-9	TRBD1	TGTGCCAGCAGCTGGGACAGGAATGAGCAGTTCTTC	CASSWDRNEQFF
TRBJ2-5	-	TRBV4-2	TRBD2	TGTGCCAGCAGCATTTTGGCGGCTCGCGGGGGGGCGGGGGAGACCCAGTACTTC	CASSILAARGGAGETQYF